Below, 4 T cell receptor beta chains from the same sample are listed, as sequenced in a study of blood T cells in healthy people across ages. Then a second PCR, running roughly 6 to 11 cycles, was carried out with a sample-barcoded 5' primer and a J-beta primer mix. TCRdb independently ran MiXCR on the 5' RACE reads; one entry per CDR3 protein. The data hold some 1.6 million distinct CDR3 sequences, with around 35% observed a single time. Sequencing was performed on blood. The receptors stem from a woman aged 30 to 39 in good health.

The chain combines TRBV20-1 with TRBJ1-5; 7 positions match TRBD1. This CDR3 is built from 15 residues. V shed 0 bases and J 1 base; nucleotides not matched to a gene: 3. Looked up from germline, CDR1 is DFQATT and CDR2 is SNEGSKA (reference sequence). The CDR3 spells CSAREGGQSNQPQHF. The CDR3 DNA sequence: TGCAGTGCTAGAGAAGGGGGCCAGAGCAATCAGCCCCAGCATTTT.

The chain is built from TRBV18 and TRBJ2-7; 8 nucleotides align to TRBD1. CDR1 and CDR2 from the germline V gene are KGHSH and LQKENI. J lost 3 bases, V lost 8 bases, and 9 bases had no gene match. The CDR3 contains 14 residues. The CDR3 DNA reads as TGTGCCAGCCACGACAGGGGTAGTTTCTACGAGCAGTACTTC. It yields the protein CASHDRGSFYEQYF.

The V call is TRBV9, the J call TRBJ2-7; the D call may be TRBD1 or TRBD2 (5 bases each). V lost 0 bases, J lost 4 bases, and 14 bases lay in between. CDR3 length: 15 amino acids. Germline V lookup: CDR1 SGDLS, CDR2 YYNGEE. The DNA of the CDR3 is TGTGCCAGCAGCGTAGGGCCGCAGGGAGATTACGAGCAGTACTTC. The encoded protein is CASSVGPQGDYEQYF.

The chain is built from TRBV20-1 and TRBJ1-4; tentative D call: TRBD1 (5 bases). Trimming took off 6 bases at V and 0 bases at J, with 14 bases between the two ends. This CDR3 region has 15 residues. CDR1 DFQATT and CDR2 SNEGSKA come from the germline V gene (reference sequence). CDR3 amino acids: CSARLGGTTNEKLFF. The CDR3 nucleotides read TGCAGTGCCAGACTGGGGGGAACAACTAATGAAAAACTGTTTTTT.